One sample yielded the 32 T cell receptor beta chains listed below, sequenced in a study of blood T cell repertoires in COVID-19. Libraries were prepared by immunoSEQ multiplex PCR; TCRdb keeps only in-frame clonotypes and omits some of them. The sample records about 270,000 clones, approximately 90% being singletons. Specimen: PBMCs or T cells enriched from blood (not recorded which). All receptors derive from a middle-aged man who had been exposed to COVID-19.

This sequence joins TRBV7-6 and TRBJ2-1, with 8 bases fitting TRBD2. Unmatched junction bases numbered 9, after V lost 3 bases and J lost 8 bases. Germline V gene data show CDR1 as SGHVS and CDR2 as FNYEAQ. The CDR3 consists of 15 residues. For the CDR3, the DNA is TGTGCCAGCAGCTTCGAACCGGGACTAGTTCATGAGCAGTTCTTC. Translating it yields CASSFEPGLVHEQFF. The full variable domain, completed using reference TRBV7-6 and TRBJ2-1, is GAGVSQSPRYKVTKRGQDVALRCDPISGHVSLYWYRQALGQGPEFLTYFNYEAQQDKSGLPNDRFSAERPEGSISTLTIQRTEQRDSAMYRCASSFEPGLVHEQFFGPGTRLTVL.

This chain connects TRBV5-4 to TRBJ1-1; 8 bases fit TRBD1. CDR1 SGHNT and CDR2 YYREEE come from the germline V gene (reference sequence). V trimming: 4 bases; J trimming: 1 base; junction bases outside the gene matches: 12. The CDR3 is 17 amino acids. The DNA for the CDR3 is TGTGCCAGCAGCCCGACAGACAGGGGATACGAGAACACTGAAGCTTTCTTT. Translating gives CASSPTDRGYENTEAFF. Full variable domain (outside the CDR3, taken from reference TRBV5-4 and TRBJ1-1): ETGVTQSPTHLIKTRGQQVTLRCSSQSGHNTVSWYQQALGQGPQFIFQYYREEENGRGNFPPRFSGLQFPNYSSELNVNALELDDSALYLCASSPTDRGYENTEAFFGQGTRLTVV.

The chain recombines TRBV6-5 with TRBJ2-2; the match to TRBD1 covers 7 bases. This CDR3 contains 15 residues. V was pared by 6 bases and J by 6 bases, with 10 bases of the junction left unmatched. The germline V gene has CDR1 MNHEY and CDR2 SVGAGI. CDR3 region: CASRQTGFIPGELFF. The CDR3 region has the DNA TGTGCCAGCAGACAGACAGGGTTTATCCCCGGGGAGCTGTTTTTT.

The chain has TRBV30 and TRBJ2-3; a possible D gene is TRBD1 (6 bases). Germline V CDR1 and CDR2: GTSNPN, SVGIG (reference sequence). The CDR3 runs 13 residues. V lost 0 bases and J lost 3, with 7 bases in between. CDR3 DNA: TGTGCCTGGAGTGTGGGGACAACAGATACGCAGTATTTT. Amino acid sequence: CAWSVGTTDTQYF.

CDR3 in amino acids: CASSIATGGYGAFF. The CDR3, as DNA: TGTGCCAGTAGTATCGCGACAGGCGGGTATGGAGCTTTCTTT. The chain is built from TRBV19 and TRBJ1-1, with D possibly being TRBD1 (6 bases). V was trimmed by 3 bases and J by 10 bases, leaving 18 bases between them. In germline, CDR1 is LNHDA, CDR2 SQIVND (reference sequence). CDR3 size: 14 residues.

The V call is TRBV7-9, the J call TRBJ1-6; TRBD1 matches at 8 bases. Germline assignment: CDR1 SEHNR and CDR2 FQNEAQ (reference sequence). V was pared by 4 bases and J by 0 bases, with 2 bases of the junction left unmatched. The CDR3 is 16 residues long. The DNA of the CDR3 is TGTGCCAGCAGCTCAGGACAGGGCTCCTATAATTCACCCCTCCACTTT. It translates to CASSSGQGSYNSPLHF.

J is TRBJ2-2 and V is TRBV7-2; D call uncertain. The germline V gene has CDR1 SGHTA and CDR2 FQGNSA. The CDR3 runs 12 residues. Trimming shortened V by 6 bases and J by 6 bases, and 8 bases separated the two germline ends. The CDR3 bases are TGTGCCAGCAGTCCTAGGTCCGGGGAGCTGTTTTTT. This gives the protein CASSPRSGELFF.

The V and J genes are TRBV4-2 and TRBJ2-2; 11 positions agree with TRBD2. Germline values: CDR1 LGHNA, CDR2 YNFKEQ. This CDR3 comprises 19 residues. The V gene end was trimmed by 0 bases and the J gene end by 5 bases; junction bases not matched to a gene: 11. The DNA for the CDR3 is TGTGCCAGCAGCCAAGACCGGGCATCAACTAGCGGGAGTACCGGGGAGCTGTTTTTT. Its protein product is CASSQDRASTSGSTGELFF.

The V call is TRBV28, the J call TRBJ2-1; D is possibly TRBD1 (5 bases). CDR1 and CDR2 from the germline V gene are MDHEN and SYDVKM. The CDR3 extends over 16 amino acids. V lost 2 bases and J 7 bases, leaving 18 bases between the germline ends. CDR3 DNA sequence: TGTGCCAGCAGTTTACGACCGTCAGGACAAGGGAATGAGCAGTTCTTC. Residues: CASSLRPSGQGNEQFF.

The J gene is TRBJ2-3, the V gene TRBV5-1; no firm D call. V shed 5 bases and J shed 0 bases, with 10 bases lying between them. The CDR3 loop spans 14 amino acids. Germline-derived CDR1 and CDR2 are SGHRS and YFSETQ. The CDR3 nucleotides are TGCGCCAGCAGGACGGCGGATAGCACAGATACGCAGTATTTT. Protein sequence: CASRTADSTDTQYF.

The chain has TRBV27 and TRBJ1-5; D remains ambiguous. Germline values: CDR1 MNHEY, CDR2 SMNVEV (reference sequence). This CDR3 has 14 amino acids. V was clipped by 3 bases and J by 0 bases, with 6 bases between them. CDR3 protein: CASSLADSNQPQHF. The CDR3 DNA sequence: TGTGCCAGCAGTTTGGCGGATAGCAATCAGCCCCAGCATTTT.

The rearrangement uses TRBV7-2 and TRBJ2-3, with D maybe TRBD2 (6 bases). V was shortened by 5 bases and J by 2 bases, with 11 bases between the two germline ends. Germline-derived CDR1 and CDR2 are SGHTA and FQGNSA. CDR3 length: 14 amino acids. CDR3 nucleotides: TGTGCCAGCAGCACTAGCCGTTACACAGATACGCAGTATTTT. It specifies CASSTSRYTDTQYF.

The chain combines TRBV24-1 with TRBJ1-2; D is uncertain. Germline CDR1 reads KGHDR; CDR2 reads SFDVKD. The CDR3 loop spans 14 amino acids. The V end lost 4 bases, the J end lost 4 bases, and 12 bases lay between the germline ends. The CDR3 loop is CATSDSTLSYGYTF. The CDR3 DNA reads as TGTGCCACCAGTGACTCGACTCTTTCCTATGGCTACACCTTC.

This rearrangement joins TRBV3-1 (or the pseudogene TRBV3-2) to TRBJ2-7; a possible D gene is TRBD1 (6 bases). The CDR3 length is 16 residues. CDR1 LGHDT and CDR2 YNNKEL come from the germline V gene (reference sequence). V was clipped by 2 bases and J by 2 bases, with 16 bases between them. CDR3 DNA sequence: TGTGCCAGCAGCCAAAGGGGAGACAGGCTAACCTACGAGCAGTACTTC. Protein sequence: CASSQRGDRLTYEQYF.

This sequence joins TRBV28 and TRBJ1-4; maybe TRBD1 (5 bases). The CDR3 has 14 amino acids. Germline-derived CDR1 and CDR2 are MDHEN and SYDVKM. Trimming removed 6 bases at V and 4 bases at J, with 12 bases between. The CDR3: CASRSTGINEKLFF. Written as DNA, the CDR3 is TGTGCCAGCAGATCTACAGGTATTAATGAAAAACTGTTTTTT.

The gene calls are TRBV18 and TRBJ2-7; TRBD1 might be the D (5 bases). V was trimmed by 8 bases and J by 0 bases, leaving 14 bases between them. Germline CDR1 KGHSH, CDR2 LQKENI. The CDR3 covers 14 residues. This CDR3 is CASTARANSYEQYF. The CDR3 DNA sequence: TGTGCCAGCACCGCCAGGGCGAACTCCTACGAGCAGTACTTC.

The V call is TRBV23-1, the J call TRBJ2-1; 7 bases line up with TRBD1. TRBV23-1 is known as an ORF, though its function is uncertain. The CDR3 length is 16 residues. V gave up 0 bases and J gave up 6 bases; unmatched junction bases: 8. CDR3 nucleotides: TGCGCCAGCAGTCAATCGAGGAGACAGGGCAGCAATGAGCAGTTCTTC. Encoded protein: CASSQSRRQGSNEQFF.

This clone was observed a handful of times. This chain uses TRBV5-1 with TRBJ2-7, with TRBD2 matching 10 bases. The CDR3 loop spans 14 amino acids. Per germline, CDR1 SGHRS and CDR2 YFSETQ. V dropped 0 bases and J dropped 6; count of bases not matched to a gene: 3. CDR3 sequence reads: CASSLEWTSGEQYF. The CDR3 nucleotides read TGCGCCAGCAGCTTGGAATGGACTAGCGGCGAGCAGTACTTC.

This clone has just one count. The chain carries TRBV24-1 and TRBJ1-1; 12 nucleotides match TRBD1. Germline trimming cut 7 bases from V and 5 bases from J; bases unmatched to any gene: 7. The CDR3 runs 15 residues. Per germline, CDR1 KGHDR and CDR2 SFDVKD. CDR3 loop: CATRGTGGERTEAFF. As DNA, the CDR3 is TGTGCCACCAGGGGGACAGGGGGCGAGAGGACTGAAGCTTTCTTT.

This clone was counted a single time. The gene calls are TRBV25-1 and TRBJ1-1; 7 nucleotides agree with TRBD1. The J segment lost 7 bases and the V segment lost 4 bases, leaving 6 bases of the junction unmatched. Germline CDR1 MGHDK, CDR2 SYGVNS. This CDR3 has 13 amino acids. CDR3 sequence reads: CASSGDSAFEAFF. CDR3 coding DNA: TGTGCCAGCAGTGGGGACAGCGCCTTTGAAGCTTTCTTT.

The chain couples TRBV15 to TRBJ1-5; 9 bases align to TRBD1. Trimming took 9 bases from V and 0 from J; bases not matched to a gene: 6. This CDR3 region has 15 residues. Germline V lookup: CDR1 LNHNV, CDR2 YYDKDF (reference sequence). CDR3 sequence: CATDRDRVSNQPQHF. The DNA for the CDR3 is TGTGCCACGGACCGGGACAGGGTTAGCAATCAGCCCCAGCATTTT.

CDR3 in amino acids: CSASAGGGSYNEQFF. In nucleotides, the CDR3 is TGCAGTGCTAGTGCTGGGGGAGGCTCCTACAATGAGCAGTTCTTC. V gene TRBV20-1 combines with J gene TRBJ2-1; D is possibly TRBD2 (6 bases). Germline V gene data show CDR1 as DFQATT and CDR2 as SNEGSKA (reference sequence). The CDR3 is 15 amino acids. Deletions cut 3 bases from V and 0 bases from J, with 12 bases between.

The V call is TRBV19, the J call TRBJ1-4, with a weak D call TRBD1 (6 bases). Trimming pared 3 bases from V and 0 bases from J, leaving 20 bases between. The germline V gene has CDR1 LNHDA and CDR2 SQIVND (reference sequence). This CDR3 contains 19 residues. The CDR3 here is CASSIDRPLIPATNEKLFF. For the CDR3, the DNA is TGTGCCAGTAGTATCGACAGGCCGCTAATACCAGCAACTAATGAAAAACTGTTTTTT.

The chain couples TRBV7-8 to TRBJ1-6; weak D call: TRBD1 (5 bases). This CDR3 has 16 residues. V was trimmed by 5 bases and J by 9 bases, leaving 20 bases between them. Germline CDR1 reads SGHVS; CDR2 reads FQNEAQ. CDR3 sequence reads: CASSQDGQRGGSPLHF. The DNA for the CDR3 is TGTGCCAGCAGCCAGGATGGACAACGAGGCGGTTCACCCCTCCACTTT.

This CDR3 reads CASSLHTATNEKLFF. The CDR3, as DNA: TGTGCCAGCAGCTTACACACCGCAACTAATGAAAAACTGTTTTTT. The rearrangement links TRBV14 to TRBJ1-4; the D is unclear. The CDR3 is 15 residues long. The germline V and J ends were trimmed by 5 bases and 0 bases, with 10 bases remaining between them. In germline, CDR1 is SGHDN, CDR2 FVKESK.

The genes are TRBV27 and TRBJ1-5; the D is unclear. Germline V gene lookup returns CDR1 MNHEY and CDR2 SMNVEV (reference sequence). V lost 7 bases to trimming and J lost 1 base, with 14 bases between them. CDR3 length: 15 amino acids. In DNA, the CDR3 is TGTGCCAGCAAAACCTTACCGGGAAGCAATCAGCCCCAGCATTTT. This sequence encodes CASKTLPGSNQPQHF.

This chain's CDR3 is CASSQERGQLNEKLFF. CDR3 DNA sequence: TGTGCCAGCAGCCAAGAAAGAGGGCAGTTAAATGAAAAACTGTTTTTT. The chain joins TRBV4-2 to TRBJ1-4; D call uncertain. V lost 0 bases, J lost 5 bases, and 13 bases lay in between. CDR3 length: 16 amino acids. CDR1 and CDR2 (germline): LGHNA, YNFKEQ.

The J gene is TRBJ2-7, the V gene TRBV29-1; possibly TRBD2 for D (6 bases). The V gene's germline CDR1 is SQVTM and CDR2 ANQGSEA. The CDR3 has 11 residues. Trimming took off 6 bases at V and 3 bases at J, with 9 bases between the two ends. The CDR3 loop is CSVGRDYEQYF. The CDR3, as DNA: TGCAGCGTGGGGCGGGACTACGAGCAGTACTTC.

V and J are TRBV27 and TRBJ2-7, with TRBD1 identical over 9 bases. This CDR3 has 15 residues. Looked up from germline, CDR1 is MNHEY and CDR2 is SMNVEV (reference sequence). V shed 5 bases and J 6 bases; nucleotides not matched to a gene: 11. The CDR3 DNA follows: TGTGCCAGCAGTCTAATACGGGACAGGGCCTCCGAGCAGTACTTC. Its translation: CASSLIRDRASEQYF.

The CDR3 sequence is CASSVGDSNQPQHF. Here the CDR3 DNA reads TGTGCCAGCAGCGTAGGAGATAGCAATCAGCCCCAGCATTTT. This chain joins TRBV9 and TRBJ1-5; D is unresolved. The CDR3 has 14 amino acids. Trimming stripped 0 bases from V and 0 bases from J, with 4 bases between. Germline V gene sequence: CDR1 SGDLS, CDR2 YYNGEE.

V gene TRBV19 combines with J gene TRBJ2-7, with 8 nucleotides matching TRBD1. Germline lookup yields CDR1 LNHDA and CDR2 SQIVND (reference sequence). This CDR3 region has 14 residues. Trimming at V came to 3 bases and at J to 5 bases, leaving 6 bases not matched to a gene. The CDR3 sequence: CASSMGDRNDEQYF. CDR3 in DNA: TGTGCCAGTAGTATGGGGGACAGGAACGACGAGCAGTACTTC.

The gene calls are TRBV25-1 and TRBJ2-3, with D maybe TRBD2 (6 bases). V shed 5 bases and J shed 5 bases, with 11 bases lying between them. The CDR3 is 13 amino acids. CDR1 MGHDK and CDR2 SYGVNS come from the germline V gene. This CDR3 is CASSPGRRDTQYF. In DNA form, the CDR3 reads TGTGCCAGCAGTCCCGGGAGAAGAGATACGCAGTATTTT.